Following are 28 T cell receptor beta chains from one sample sequenced in a study of CD8+CD57+ T cells in acquired aplastic anemia. Genomic DNA acted as the template from which TCR beta VDJ combination and CDR3 sequence profiling were carried out. TCRdb re-called the reads with MiXCR, one entry per CDR3 protein. The table has about 420,000 distinct CDR3 sequences, 65% to 80% seen once. The sample consisted of sorted CD4+, CD8+, or CD8+CD57+ T cells (not recorded which) from PBMCs. Receptors originate from a human donor in good health, serving as a control.

About this clonotype itself: One end of the junction is discordant with germline, which a read error may explain. The V gene is TRBV15, the J gene TRBJ1-5, with a tentative D call TRBD1 (6 bases). The CDR3 sequence is 15 residues long. Germline V lookup: CDR1 LNHNV, CDR2 YYDKDF (reference sequence). DNA for the CDR3: TGTGCCACCAGCAGGTCGGACAGCGCCCTGCAGCCCGAGCATTTT. Translated, it gives CATSRSDSALQPEHF.

This clonotype has just a few counts. Likely a read error: the CDR3 ends without its conserved phenylalanine or tryptophan. J is TRBJ2-7 and V is TRBV15, with D hard to call. Looked up from germline, CDR1 is LNHNV and CDR2 is YYDKDF (reference sequence). The CDR3 has 11 residues. V lost 3 bases and J lost 4, with 4 bases in between. The CDR3 DNA is TGTGCCACCAGCAGTGGTTACGAGCAGTACCTC. As protein: CATSSGYEQYL.

The V gene is TRBV9, the J gene TRBJ2-1; D is ambiguous. Trimming pared 0 bases from V and 10 bases from J, leaving 14 bases between. Looked up from germline, CDR1 is SGDLS and CDR2 is YYNGEE. The CDR3 is 14 residues long. The CDR3 loop is CASSVDAVSYEQFF. The DNA for the CDR3 is TGTGCCAGCAGCGTAGATGCGGTATCCTACGAGCAGTTCTTC.

In this sample, this clonotype turned up a few times. The chain uses TRBV7-9 and TRBJ1-6, with 9 bases that match TRBD1. Losses at the gene ends were 5 bases for V and 10 bases for J; bases not matched to a gene: 9. Germline values: CDR1 SEHNR, CDR2 FQNEAQ (reference sequence). This CDR3 is built from 15 residues. CDR3 in DNA: TGTGCCAGCAGCCAGGGACAGGGAACGGGGTCACCCCTCCACTTT. Translation gives CASSQGQGTGSPLHF.

The chain uses TRBV12-3 or TRBV12-4 and TRBJ1-2; TRBD1 aligns across 8 bases. The V and J ends lost 6 bases and 4 bases, in that order; junction bases with no gene match: 7. The length of the CDR3 is 14 residues. The CDR3 DNA reads as TGTGCCAGCAGGAATTCCGGGACAGGCTATGGCTACACCTTC. Translation gives CASRNSGTGYGYTF.

This clonotype was seen many times. This chain uses TRBV30 with TRBJ1-1; D possibly corresponds to TRBD1 (6 bases). The germline gives CDR1 GTSNPN, CDR2 SVGIG (reference sequence). The V end lost 5 bases, the J end lost 5 bases, and 15 bases lay between the germline ends. This CDR3 is built from 13 residues. The CDR3 sequence: CAWGGGQGTEAFF. CDR3 coding DNA: TGTGCCTGGGGGGGAGGGCAGGGGACTGAAGCTTTCTTT.

The chain employs TRBV7-2 and TRBJ2-3; D is unclear. The CDR3 covers 15 residues. In germline, CDR1 is SGHTA, CDR2 FQGNSA. Between the trimmed V and J ends, which lost 0 bases and 15 bases, there was a span of 22 bases. The CDR3 is CASSLAPWGKSPLYF. The CDR3 DNA is TGTGCCAGCAGCTTAGCGCCTTGGGGTAAATCACCCCTCTATTTT.

About this clonotype: Compared with germline, one end of the junction differs, possibly owing to a read error. J is TRBJ2-3 and V is TRBV10-2, with TRBD1 matching over 8 bases. Germline V gene sequence: CDR1 WSHSY, CDR2 SAAADI. The CDR3 is 15 residues long. This chain's CDR3 is CASSALGTGSDAQYF. In DNA form, the CDR3 reads TGCGCCAGCAGCGCCCTGGGGACAGGATCAGATGCGCAGTATTTC.

As for this clonotype: A much larger clone sits a single nucleotide away, making a read error possible. The rearrangement joins TRBV12-3 or TRBV12-4 to TRBJ1-4; D unresolved. V lost 3 bases, J lost 7 bases, and 21 bases lay in between. The CDR3 runs to 17 residues. The CDR3 protein is CASSFTHGPSLGEKLFF. CDR3 bases: TGTGCCAGCAGTTTCACCCACGGGCCCTCCCTAGGTGAAAAACTGTTTTTT.

There are many counts of this clonotype. The gene calls are TRBV20-1 and TRBJ2-7, with 8 nucleotides matching TRBD1. There are 13 residues in the CDR3. Germline trimming cut 3 bases from V and 5 bases from J; bases unmatched to any gene: 6. CDR1 is DFQATT and CDR2 is SNEGSKA in the germline V gene (reference sequence). CDR3 amino acids: CSASWTGRNEQYF. The CDR3 coding sequence is TGCAGTGCTAGTTGGACAGGGAGGAACGAGCAGTACTTC.

This clonotype was picked up one time. The chain carries TRBV4-2 and TRBJ2-1; 7 nucleotides align to TRBD2. Unmatched junction bases numbered 4, after V lost 5 bases and J lost 0 bases. From germline, CDR1 is LGHNA and CDR2 YNFKEQ. The CDR3 contains 15 residues. The CDR3 spells CASSSAGDSYNEQFF. CDR3 nucleotide sequence: TGTGCCAGCAGCTCTGCGGGAGACTCCTACAATGAGCAGTTCTTC.

The rearrangement links TRBV11-1 to TRBJ2-5; perhaps TRBD1 as D (5 bases). The CDR3 spans 17 residues. From germline, CDR1 is SGHAT and CDR2 FQDESV (reference sequence). Trimming removed 0 bases from V and 7 bases from J, with 21 bases in between. The CDR3 spells CASSLALVRQGRGTQYF. CDR3 bases: TGTGCCAGCAGCTTAGCGCTAGTTCGGCAGGGCCGAGGGACCCAGTACTTC.

This clonotype came up a few times. A much larger clone is a single base away; this may be a read error. V gene TRBV2 combines with J gene TRBJ1-5; D uncertain. There are 13 residues in the CDR3. V shed 8 bases and J shed 10 bases, with 18 bases lying between them. Germline CDR1 SNHLY, CDR2 FYNNEI. The CDR3 nucleotides are TGTGCCAGCGGCCAAGCTTCGGGGAGACCCCAGCATTTT. Its translation: CASGQASGRPQHF.

This clonotype was recorded many times. At one boundary the junction diverges from the germline segment, which might be a read error. This sequence joins TRBV7-7 and TRBJ2-1; TRBD2 aligns across 7 bases. Germline lookup yields CDR1 SSHAT and CDR2 FNYEAQ (reference sequence). The CDR3 length is 14 residues. Here the CDR3 DNA reads TGTGCTAGCAGCTTGAGCGGGGCAAGAAATGAGCAGTTCTTC. Amino acids: CASSLSGARNEQFF.

This clonotype was counted once. This rearrangement joins TRBV20-1 to TRBJ2-5; 7 nucleotides match TRBD2. The CDR3 consists of 13 residues. Germline values: CDR1 DFQATT, CDR2 SNEGSKA (reference sequence). The ends lost 3 bases at V and 2 bases at J; junction bases unmatched: 3. Written as DNA, the CDR3 is TGCAGTGCTAGTTTGGGGGGGCAAGAGACCCAGTACTTC. Translation: CSASLGGQETQYF.

Turning to this clonotype: One end of the junction does not line up with germline, which may come from a read error. V is TRBV19 and J is TRBJ2-7; the D is unclear. CDR1 LNHDA and CDR2 SQIVND come from the germline V gene (reference sequence). This CDR3 spans 14 amino acids. The CDR3 DNA is TGCGCCAGCAGTGAGACACCGAGCACATGTGAGCAGTACTTC. It codes for CASSETPSTCEQYF.

In regard to this clonotype: A much larger clone is a single base away; this may be a read error. The CDR3 does not end in the conserved phenylalanine or tryptophan, so this is likely a read error. V is TRBV7-8 and J is TRBJ1-2; TRBD1 might be the D (6 bases). The ends were cut back, 4 bases at V and 6 bases at J, with 18 bases in the middle. Germline V lookup: CDR1 SGHVS, CDR2 FQNEAQ. The CDR3 is 15 residues long. The CDR3 DNA reads TGTGCCAGCAGCTCCGGGCGGGGGCAAATTGATGGCTACACCCTC. It specifies CASSSGRGQIDGYTL.

This clonotype occurred many times. The V call is TRBV12-3 or TRBV12-4, the J call TRBJ1-1; D gene unclear. There are 15 residues in the CDR3. V was shortened by 3 bases and J by 2 bases, with 13 bases between the two germline ends. CDR3 sequence reads: CASSLVGRRNTEAFF. The CDR3 DNA reads TGTGCCAGCAGTTTGGTTGGGCGGAGAAACACTGAAGCTTTCTTT.

The sample holds a few counts of this clonotype. The rearrangement links TRBV3-1 to TRBJ2-3; 7 bases map to TRBD2. The trim removed 1 base at V and 11 bases at J, leaving 15 bases unmatched. The CDR3 spans 16 residues. The germline V gene has CDR1 LGHDT and CDR2 YNNKEL (reference sequence). DNA of the CDR3: TGTGCCAGCAGCCAAGTTCTTGGAGCGGGGCCCGGGATGCAGTATTTT. Translation gives CASSQVLGAGPGMQYF.

This clonotype was seen many times. The V call is TRBV7-8, the J call TRBJ1-5; TRBD1 matches 8 bases. The CDR3 is 14 amino acids. V was pared by 5 bases and J by 6 bases, with 6 bases of the junction left unmatched. The germline V gene encodes CDR1 SGHVS and CDR2 FQNEAQ. The CDR3 coding sequence is TGTGCCAGCAGCCCACGGACAGGGACTCAGCCCCAGCATTTT. Amino acids: CASSPRTGTQPQHF.

This clonotype has only a few counts. CDR3 region: CASSFSGGAVDTQYF. The CDR3 nucleotides read TGTGCCAGCAGCTTTTCAGGGGGCGCGGTAGATACGCAGTATTTT. The chain joins TRBV5-6 to TRBJ2-3; the match to TRBD1 covers 8 bases. With 2 bases clipped from V and 5 bases from J, the junction kept 7 bases outside the gene matches. Germline V CDR1 and CDR2: SGHDT, YYEEEE. CDR3 length: 15 residues.

As for this clonotype: A read error may produce the germline difference seen at one junction end. The chain couples TRBV14 to TRBJ1-1; D remains unclear. The CDR3 spans 14 residues. Per germline, CDR1 SGHDN and CDR2 FVKESK. The DNA for the CDR3 is TGTGCCAGCAGCCTCGACCGACCTCCCCAAGAGACCCTCTTT. Protein: CASSLDRPPQETLF.

This clonotype showed up many times. The rearrangement links TRBV20-1 to TRBJ2-3, with 9 bases that match TRBD2. The junction had 3 bases not matched to a gene; V was cut back by 5 bases and J by 0 bases. This CDR3 has 14 residues. CDR1 and CDR2 (germline): DFQATT, SNEGSKA (reference sequence). The CDR3 DNA is TGCAGTGCTCAGACTAGCGGTAGCACAGATACGCAGTATTTT. This gives the protein CSAQTSGSTDTQYF.

As to this clonotype: This clone may be a read error of a much larger clone one base away. The chain carries TRBV6-5 and TRBJ2-3; D is unclear. V lost 5 bases to trimming and J lost 2 bases, with 14 bases between them. CDR3 length: 15 amino acids. In germline, CDR1 is MNHEY, CDR2 SVGAGI. The CDR3 region has the DNA TGTGCCAGCAGTCGTAACTCGTGCGACACAGATACGCAGTATTTT. Amino acid sequence: CASSRNSCDTDTQYF.

In regard to this clonotype: The CDR3 does not close with the conserved phenylalanine or tryptophan, likely indicating a read error. No DNA is shown, since the ends of the CDR3 on it are uncertain; the CDR3 is the one TCRdb lists. The chain uses TRBV2 and TRBJ1-2; the D call in the table, TRBD1, was not verified against the DNA. Germline CDR1 SNHLY, CDR2 FYNNEI. Inclusive of both ends, the CDR3 amounts to 16 amino acids. CDR3 residues: CASSLERQPGGYTFSS.

Of note for this clonotype: The final CDR3 position lacks the conserved phenylalanine or tryptophan, pointing to a likely read error. Because the CDR3's place on the DNA is in doubt, the DNA is left out and the CDR3 is given as listed by TCRdb. This CDR3 reads CASSLAEGLRNEQ. The V call is TRBV7-3, the J call TRBJ1-5. Germline CDR1 reads SGHTA; CDR2 reads FQGTGA. The CDR3 sequence runs 13 residues, both termini included.

CDR3 in amino acids: CSARTGTASYEQYF. The CDR3 bases are TGCAGTGCTAGAACCGGGACAGCTTCCTACGAGCAGTACTTC. This chain joins TRBV20-1 and TRBJ2-7; the match to TRBD1 covers 7 bases. The germline V gene has CDR1 DFQATT and CDR2 SNEGSKA (reference sequence). The ends lost 2 bases at V and 1 base at J; junction bases unmatched: 5. This CDR3 comprises 14 residues.

This clonotype was recorded many times. The chain links TRBV6-5 to TRBJ1-1; 7 nucleotides align to TRBD1. CDR1 and CDR2 from the germline V gene are MNHEY and SVGAGI. The CDR3 consists of 17 residues. J lost 11 bases, V lost 0 bases, and 18 bases had no gene match. The CDR3 DNA sequence: TGTGCCAGCAGTTACTCGAGGTCGACTGGGACAGCAGTTAAGGCTTTCTTT. Encoded protein: CASSYSRSTGTAVKAFF.